Here is one T cell receptor (beta chain) with its context. Its antigen is not identified. Investigators sought sequencing depths of between 1 in 200,000 and 1 in 1 million T cells. The table came from immunoSEQ multiplex PCR; TCRdb's copy has only in-frame clones and leaves some out. Of over 200,000 clones in the sample, roughly 73% are singletons; the top ten hold about an eighth. The data derive from a study of cytotoxic CD8 clonotypes in ibrutinib-treated CLL. General observations from the study: Clonality climbed at ibrutinib response, then dropped toward baseline at progression. Pretreatment clonality was elevated relative to age-matched healthy donors and paralleled circulating CD8+ T-cell counts.

This clonotype was sampled from a human donor with chronic lymphocytic leukemia. The sample was PBMCs, taken after 12 months of ibrutinib treatment.

CDR3 loop: CASSLLESGNHGSYEQYF. For the CDR3, the DNA is TGCGCCAGCAGTCTCCTTGAATCCGGAAACCACGGCTCCTACGAGCAGTACTTC. The chain uses TRBV23-1 and TRBJ2-7; no firm D call. TRBV23-1 carries the ORF label, with uncertain function. Trimming removed 4 bases at V and 0 bases at J, with 22 bases between. The CDR3 consists of 18 residues.